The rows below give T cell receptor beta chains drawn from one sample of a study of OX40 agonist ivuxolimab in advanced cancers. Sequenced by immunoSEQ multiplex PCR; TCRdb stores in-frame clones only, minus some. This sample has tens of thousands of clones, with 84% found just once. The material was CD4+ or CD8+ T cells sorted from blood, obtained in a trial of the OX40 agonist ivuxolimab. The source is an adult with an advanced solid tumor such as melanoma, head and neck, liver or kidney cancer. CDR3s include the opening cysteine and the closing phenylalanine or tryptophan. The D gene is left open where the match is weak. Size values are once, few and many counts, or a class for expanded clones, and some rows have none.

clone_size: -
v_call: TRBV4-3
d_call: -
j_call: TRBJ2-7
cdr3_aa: CASSQGPDPGYEQYF
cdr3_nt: TGCGCCAGCAGCCAAGGCCCTGATCCAGGCTACGAGCAGTACTTC

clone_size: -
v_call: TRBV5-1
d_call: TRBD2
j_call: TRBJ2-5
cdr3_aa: CASTTAGGVGETQYF
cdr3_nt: TGCGCCAGCACTACCGCGGGGGGCGTGGGAGAGACCCAGTACTTC

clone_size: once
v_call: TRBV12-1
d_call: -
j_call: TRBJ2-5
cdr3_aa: CASSFFEEYQETQYF
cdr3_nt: TGTGCCAGCAGCTTTTTTGAGGAGTACCAAGAGACCCAGTACTTC

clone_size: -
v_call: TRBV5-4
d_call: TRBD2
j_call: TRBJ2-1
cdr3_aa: CASSQDAAGGNNEQFF
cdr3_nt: TGCGCCAGCAGCCAAGATGCGGCGGGGGGAAACAATGAGCAGTTCTTC

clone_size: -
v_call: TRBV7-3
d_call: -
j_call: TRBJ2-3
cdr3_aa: CASSLTSAYTDTQYF
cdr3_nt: TGTGCCAGCAGCTTAACGTCCGCGTACACAGATACGCAGTATTTT

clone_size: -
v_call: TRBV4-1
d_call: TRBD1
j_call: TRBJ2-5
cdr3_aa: CASSQVGTGGAETQYF
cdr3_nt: TGCGCCAGCAGCCAAGTCGGGACAGGGGGCGCGGAGACCCAGTACTTC

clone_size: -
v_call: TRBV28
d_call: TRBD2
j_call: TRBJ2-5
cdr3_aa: CASSLTSGRGETQYF
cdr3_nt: TGTGCCAGCAGTTTAACTAGCGGGAGAGGGGAGACCCAGTACTTC

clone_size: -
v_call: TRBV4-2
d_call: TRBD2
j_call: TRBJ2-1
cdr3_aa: CASSLEWARGYHNEQFF
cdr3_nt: TGTGCCAGCAGCCTTGAGTGGGCGCGGGGGTACCACAATGAGCAGTTCTTC

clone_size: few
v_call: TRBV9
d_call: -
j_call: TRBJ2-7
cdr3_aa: CASSVGIPWGALDEQYF
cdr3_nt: TGTGCCAGCAGCGTAGGTATTCCCTGGGGGGCCCTGGACGAGCAGTACTTC

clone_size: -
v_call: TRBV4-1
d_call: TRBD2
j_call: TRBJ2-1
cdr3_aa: CASSQRTSRNEQFF
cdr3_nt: TGCGCCAGCAGCCAACGGACTAGCCGCAATGAGCAGTTCTTC

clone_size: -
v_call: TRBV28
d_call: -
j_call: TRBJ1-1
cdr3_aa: CASSPDAYGAFF
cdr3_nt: TGTGCCAGCAGTCCGGACGCCTACGGAGCTTTCTTT

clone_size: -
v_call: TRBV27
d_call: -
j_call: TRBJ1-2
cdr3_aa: CASSLAGNYGYTF
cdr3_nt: TGTGCCAGCAGTTTGGCGGGGAACTATGGCTACACCTTC

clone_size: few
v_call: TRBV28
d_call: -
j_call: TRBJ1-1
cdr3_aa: CASSSPSNTEAFF
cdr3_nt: TGTGCCAGCAGTTCGCCATCGAACACTGAAGCTTTCTTT

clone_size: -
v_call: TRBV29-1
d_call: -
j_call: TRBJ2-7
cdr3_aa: CSVEEGTSYEQYF
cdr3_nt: TGCAGCGTTGAAGAAGGCACCTCCTACGAGCAGTACTTC

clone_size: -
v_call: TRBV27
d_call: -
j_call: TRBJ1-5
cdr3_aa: CASSFEGGTQPQHF
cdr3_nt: TGTGCCAGCAGTTTTGAGGGGGGTACCCAGCCCCAGCATTTT

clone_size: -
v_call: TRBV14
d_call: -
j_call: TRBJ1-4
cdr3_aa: CASSPGGRVEKLFF
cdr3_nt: TGTGCCAGCAGCCCCGGGGGACGGGTTGAAAAACTGTTTTTT

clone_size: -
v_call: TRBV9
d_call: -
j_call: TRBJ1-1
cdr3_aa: CASSPPGRRNTEAFF
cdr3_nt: TGTGCCAGCAGCCCCCCGGGACGGAGGAACACTGAAGCTTTCTTT

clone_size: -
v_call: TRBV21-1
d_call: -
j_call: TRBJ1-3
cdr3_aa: CASSKMRGAFSGNTIYF
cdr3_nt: TGTGCCAGCAGCAAAATGAGGGGGGCCTTCTCTGGAAACACCATATATTTT

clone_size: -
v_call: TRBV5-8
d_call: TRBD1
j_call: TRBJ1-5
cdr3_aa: CASSLNRGRRQPQHF
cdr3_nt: TGTGCCAGCAGCCTAAACAGGGGGCGAAGACAGCCCCAGCATTTT

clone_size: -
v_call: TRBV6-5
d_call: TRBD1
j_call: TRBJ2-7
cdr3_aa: CASGRQGVIYEQYF
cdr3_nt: TGTGCCAGCGGAAGACAGGGAGTCATCTACGAGCAGTACTTC

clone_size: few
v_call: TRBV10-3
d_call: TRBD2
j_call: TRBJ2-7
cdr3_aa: CAISSGLAEEF
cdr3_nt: TGTGCCATCAGCTCGGGACTAGCGGAGGAGTTC

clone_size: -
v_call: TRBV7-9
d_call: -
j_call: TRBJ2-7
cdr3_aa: CASSLGLYYEQYF
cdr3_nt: TGTGCCAGCAGCTTAGGCCTTTACTACGAGCAGTACTTC

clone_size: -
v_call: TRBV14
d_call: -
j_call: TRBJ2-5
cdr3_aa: CASAAAAAETQYF
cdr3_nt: TGTGCCAGCGCCGCGGCGGCGGCGGAGACCCAGTACTTC

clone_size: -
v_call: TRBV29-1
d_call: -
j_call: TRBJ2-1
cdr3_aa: CSVDEGGFSYNEQFF
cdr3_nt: TGCAGCGTTGATGAGGGCGGGTTCTCCTACAATGAGCAGTTCTTC

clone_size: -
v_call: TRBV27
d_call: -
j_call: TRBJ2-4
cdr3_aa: CASSSGTYIQYF
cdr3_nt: TGTGCCAGCTCCAGCGGTACTTACATTCAGTACTTC

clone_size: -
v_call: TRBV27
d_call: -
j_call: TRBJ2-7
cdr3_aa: CASSRPPRGDSYEQYF
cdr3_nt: TGTGCCAGCAGTCGACCACCTCGGGGCGACTCCTACGAGCAGTACTTC

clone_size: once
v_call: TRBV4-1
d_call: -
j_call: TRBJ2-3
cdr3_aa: CASSARGTSTDTQYF
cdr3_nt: TGCGCCAGCAGCGCACGCGGGACTAGCACAGATACGCAGTATTTT

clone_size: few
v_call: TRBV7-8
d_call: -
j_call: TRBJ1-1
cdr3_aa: CASSLSPRRAPEAFF
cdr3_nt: TGTGCCAGCAGCTTATCCCCCAGGAGAGCTCCTGAAGCTTTCTTT

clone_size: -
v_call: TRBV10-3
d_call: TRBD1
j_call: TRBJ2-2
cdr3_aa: CASNPTGEDGELFF
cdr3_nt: TGTGCCTCCAATCCGACAGGGGAGGACGGGGAGCTGTTTTTT

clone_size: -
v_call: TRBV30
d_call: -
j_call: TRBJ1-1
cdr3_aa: CAWSAGIGNTEAFF
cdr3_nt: TGTGCCTGGAGTGCGGGGATTGGGAACACTGAAGCTTTCTTT

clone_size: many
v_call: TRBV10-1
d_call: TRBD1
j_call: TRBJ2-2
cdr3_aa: CASSEARGFTGELFF
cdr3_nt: TGCGCCAGCAGTGAGGCCAGGGGGTTCACCGGGGAGCTGTTTTTT

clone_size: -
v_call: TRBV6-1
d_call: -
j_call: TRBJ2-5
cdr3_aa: CASSGVLITDVQRHQETQYF
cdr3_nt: TGTGCCAGCAGTGGGGTCCTCATTACGGACGTACAGAGACACCAAGAGACCCAGTACTTC

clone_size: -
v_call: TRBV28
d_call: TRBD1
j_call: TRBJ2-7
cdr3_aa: CASSFGTGGYEQYF
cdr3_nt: TGTGCCAGCAGTTTCGGGACAGGGGGCTACGAGCAGTACTTC

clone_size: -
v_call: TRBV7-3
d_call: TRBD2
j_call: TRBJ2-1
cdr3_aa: CASSTYGTSGKSSLLWQFF
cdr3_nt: TGTGCCAGCAGCACATACGGGACTAGCGGAAAAAGCTCTTTGTTATGGCAGTTCTTC

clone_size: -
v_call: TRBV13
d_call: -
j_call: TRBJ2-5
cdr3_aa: CASSDIPQETQYF
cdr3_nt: TGTGCCAGCAGCGATATACCTCAAGAGACCCAGTACTTC

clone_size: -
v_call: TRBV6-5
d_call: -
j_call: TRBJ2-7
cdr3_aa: CASNPLEQREQYF
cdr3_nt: TGTGCCAGCAACCCCCTAGAACAAAGGGAGCAGTACTTC

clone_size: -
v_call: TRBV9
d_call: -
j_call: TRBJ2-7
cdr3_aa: CASSVGEPREYEQYF
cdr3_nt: TGTGCCAGCAGCGTTGGGGAGCCCCGAGAGTACGAGCAGTACTTC